Sequencing of this T cell receptor beta chain was carried out in a study of OX40 agonist ivuxolimab in advanced cancers. Overall study: Checkpoint inhibitors had been given previously to approximately 41% of patients. Findings and limits, study-wide: Individuals who were partial responders at 0.1-3.0 mg/kg had clonal expansion that ranked among the lowest. Among T cells, CD8+ cells averaged more expanded clones than CD4+ cells.

The CDR3 totals 14 residues. V dropped 0 bases and J dropped 5; count of bases not matched to a gene: 2. Per germline, CDR1 SGHKS and CDR2 YYEKEE (reference sequence). The repertoire was sequenced with immunoSEQ multiplex PCR; TCRdb's copy has only in-frame clones and lacks some. The sample lists 70,000 to 95,000 clones, just over 85% occurring once. In the case of this clone: Its antigen is as yet unknown.

This TCR came from an adult with an advanced solid tumor such as melanoma, head and neck, liver or kidney cancer. The sample in question was CD4+ or CD8+ T cells sorted from blood, obtained in a trial of the OX40 agonist ivuxolimab. The chain joins TRBV5-5 to TRBJ2-3, with 8 bases identical to TRBD1. DNA for the CDR3: TGTGCCAGCAGCTTGGGGACAGGGAAAGATACGCAGTATTTT. This sequence encodes CASSLGTGKDTQYF.